This entry lists 17 T cell receptor beta chains sequenced from one sample in a study of human T cells and chemical hapten exposure. TCRdb ran MiXCR on the RACE reads and lists one entry per CDR3 protein. Of roughly 80,000 distinct CDR3 sequences detected, roughly 10% appear once; the ten largest clones hold approximately 4%. Time point here: patch test 1, 2 weeks after DPC sensitization. The treatment: therapeutic diphenylcyclopropenone sensitization with weekly scalp DPC. The material was whole blood, obtained in connection with sensitization to the hapten diphenylcyclopropenone (DPC). The receptors here all came from a woman aged 50 to 60 with alopecia areata. Some clones in this sample may be carry-over from other donors' samples.

V usage is TRBV18 and J usage is TRBJ1-2; D is possibly TRBD1 (6 bases). V shed 0 bases and J shed 4 bases, with 15 bases lying between them. CDR1 and CDR2 (germline): KGHSH, LQKENI. The CDR3 is 16 amino acids. The DNA of the CDR3 is TGTGCCAGCTCACCACCCATGGCCCAGGGGTCCTATGGCTACACCTTC. Translating gives CASSPPMAQGSYGYTF.

In nucleotides, the CDR3 is TGTGCCAGCAGTGAAGCCCGGGAAGCAGGGGTCTCCTACAATGAGCAGTTCTTC. Translation: CASSEAREAGVSYNEQFF. The chain links TRBV2 to TRBJ2-1, with a possible D match to TRBD1 (6 bases). CDR1 is SNHLY, CDR2 FYNNEI, per germline. Trimming shortened V by 0 bases and J by 0 bases, and 15 bases separated the two germline ends. This CDR3 region has 18 residues.

This rearrangement joins TRBV12-3 or TRBV12-4 to TRBJ2-1, with a weak D call TRBD2 (6 bases). There are 15 residues in the CDR3. Between the trimmed V and J ends, which lost 3 bases and 0 bases, there was a span of 9 bases. For the CDR3, the DNA is TGTGCCAGCAGTTTTAGCGGCGCCTCCTACAATGAGCAGTTCTTC. Its translation is CASSFSGASYNEQFF.

The table lists this clonotype with a few counts. The rearrangement links TRBV9 to TRBJ2-7, with D perhaps being TRBD1 or TRBD2 (7 bases each). The CDR3 runs 14 residues. Trimming shortened V by 3 bases and J by 5 bases, and 15 bases separated the two germline ends. Germline-derived CDR1 and CDR2 are SGDLS and YYNGEE. CDR3 bases: TGTGCCAGCAGCGCGAGACAGGGAGGGGACGAGCAGTACTTC. It encodes CASSARQGGDEQYF.

This clonotype was counted only a few times. The chain recombines TRBV27 with TRBJ2-1; tentatively, D is TRBD1 or TRBD2 (6 bases each). Germline CDR1 and CDR2: MNHEY and SMNVEV (reference sequence). Trimming pared 10 bases from V and 0 bases from J, leaving 16 bases between. The CDR3 loop spans 15 amino acids. The CDR3 sequence is CATGGGTSSYNEQFF. CDR3 nucleotides: TGTGCCACCGGAGGCGGGACAAGCTCCTACAATGAGCAGTTCTTC.

A few counts support this clonotype. V and J are TRBV3-1 and TRBJ1-1, with 7 bases matching TRBD1. This CDR3 is built from 16 residues. Germline V CDR1 and CDR2: LGHDT, YNNKEL (reference sequence). The junction had 9 bases not matched to a gene; V was cut back by 4 bases and J by 1 base. The CDR3 loop reads CASSRYRGGGNTEAFF. In nucleotides, the CDR3 is TGTGCCAGCAGCCGTTACAGGGGTGGCGGGAACACTGAAGCTTTCTTT.

V usage is TRBV10-2 and J usage is TRBJ1-1; possibly TRBD1 for D (5 bases). The V end was cut by 4 bases, the J end by 1 base, with 10 bases between. Per the germline V gene, CDR1 is WSHSY and CDR2 is SAAADI. The CDR3 length is 14 residues. DNA for the CDR3: TGCGCCAGCAGTGCTCAGGGAGCGAACACTGAAGCTTTCTTT. Amino acid sequence: CASSAQGANTEAFF.

The genes are TRBV19 and TRBJ1-6, with TRBD1 identical over 11 bases. Germline CDR1 reads LNHDA; CDR2 reads SQIVND (reference sequence). Trimming at V came to 10 bases and at J to 10 bases, leaving 6 bases not matched to a gene. This CDR3 has 13 amino acids. The CDR3 here is CATSGTGGSPLHF. In DNA form, the CDR3 reads TGTGCCACTTCCGGGACAGGGGGATCACCCCTCCACTTT.

This rearrangement joins TRBV28 to TRBJ2-5; 7 bases align to TRBD1. The germline CDR1 and CDR2 sequences are MDHEN and SYDVKM. With V trimmed by 5 bases and J by 3 bases, 9 bases remained unmatched. The CDR3 consists of 15 residues. The CDR3 bases are TGTGCCAGCAGTCTCCCCGGGACAGCCAAAGAGACCCAGTACTTC. Protein product: CASSLPGTAKETQYF.

V gene TRBV5-1 combines with J gene TRBJ1-1; 7 bases fit TRBD1. Germline V gene data show CDR1 as SGHRS and CDR2 as YFSETQ. Trimming removed 0 bases from V and 6 bases from J; junction bases left unmatched: 8. The CDR3 sequence is 15 residues long. This chain's CDR3 is CASSLGTGAGAEAFF. The CDR3 DNA reads TGCGCCAGCAGCTTGGGGACAGGAGCAGGGGCTGAAGCTTTCTTT.

This clonotype came up many times. The chain links TRBV6-2 or TRBV6-3 to TRBJ1-6, with TRBD1 identical over 9 bases. V shed 8 bases and J 14 bases; nucleotides not matched to a gene: 10. The length of the CDR3 is 13 residues. Per germline, CDR1 MNHEY and CDR2 SVGEGT. This CDR3 reads CASPGTGIFTLHF. The CDR3 DNA sequence: TGTGCCAGCCCGGGGACAGGGATTTTCACCCTCCACTTT.

There are a few counts of this clonotype. This rearrangement joins TRBV28 to TRBJ2-4; D uncertain. The ends were cut back, 3 bases at V and 2 bases at J, with 14 bases in the middle. The CDR3 is 16 amino acids. Germline lookup yields CDR1 MDHEN and CDR2 SYDVKM. CDR3 protein: CASSLGPSVTKNIQYF. The CDR3 DNA reads as TGTGCCAGCAGTTTGGGTCCCAGTGTTACCAAAAACATTCAGTACTTC.

This clonotype was seen many times. V gene TRBV13 combines with J gene TRBJ2-4; either TRBD1 or TRBD2 may fit D (5 bases each). Germline-derived CDR1 and CDR2 are PRHDT and FYEKMQ (reference sequence). V was trimmed by 5 bases and J by 0 bases, leaving 20 bases between them. CDR3 length equals 18 residues. The CDR3 coding sequence is TGTGCCAGCAGCCCGTCATCGGGACCGAGGCTAGCCAAAAACATTCAGTACTTC. Amino acid sequence: CASSPSSGPRLAKNIQYF.

The V and J genes are TRBV18 and TRBJ2-7; a weak D match, TRBD2 (6 bases). The CDR3 spans 12 residues. The V gene's germline CDR1 is KGHSH and CDR2 LQKENI. The V end was cut by 3 bases, the J end by 5 bases, with 8 bases between. CDR3 sequence reads: CASSPEGNEQYF. CDR3 nucleotides: TGTGCCAGCTCACCGGAGGGGAACGAGCAGTACTTC.

This clonotype was seen repeatedly, ten times or more. The V call is TRBV12-3 or TRBV12-4, the J call TRBJ2-1; D unclear. CDR3 size: 14 residues. Trimming shortened V by 3 bases and J by 6 bases, and 12 bases separated the two germline ends. CDR3 sequence (DNA): TGTGCCAGCAGTTTGCTTAGGAGCGTCAATGAGCAGTTCTTC. This encodes CASSLLRSVNEQFF.

This clonotype was detected only a few times. The rearrangement links TRBV7-2 to TRBJ1-2; D is undetermined. There are 13 residues in the CDR3. Deletions cut 5 bases from V and 6 bases from J, with 13 bases between. CDR1 is SGHTA, CDR2 FQGNSA, per germline. This CDR3 reads CASSPSHRDGYTF. In DNA form, the CDR3 reads TGTGCCAGCAGCCCAAGCCATAGAGATGGCTACACCTTC.

This clonotype was counted at least ten times. The rearrangement joins TRBV28 to TRBJ2-7; 7 bases are shared with TRBD2. The germline CDR1 and CDR2 sequences are MDHEN and SYDVKM. After removal of 4 bases from V and 4 bases from J, the junction contained 7 bases not matched to a gene. The CDR3 sequence is 14 residues long. CDR3 DNA sequence: TGTGCCAGCAGTTCCAAGACTAGCAGGTACGAGCAGTACTTC. Translation: CASSSKTSRYEQYF.